The 16 T cell receptor beta chains reported below all come from one sample, sequenced in a study of regulatory T cells in long-lasting Graves disease. The sample's time point: newly diagnosed GD, antithyroid drugs for less than 3 months. Preparation of the TCR library used RNA extracted from PBMCs. HTBI primers from iRepertoire and Arm-PCR of CDR3 regions yielded the TCR beta libraries. TCRdb reprocessed the multiplex PCR reads via MiXCR and lists one record per CDR3 protein. Here the sample spans roughly 520,000 distinct CDR3 sequences, around 12% being singletons. These same data were also listed under a study on T cells in Graves' hyperthyroidism and ophthalmopathy.

The sequences come from peripheral blood mononuclear cells (PBMCs), collected at new diagnosis, from a patient treated with antithyroid drugs. The receptors here all came from a woman between 25 and 40 years old with Graves disease.

This clonotype was detected many times. J is TRBJ2-1 and V is TRBV24-1; TRBD2 matches 11 bases. Germline V gene sequence: CDR1 KGHDR, CDR2 SFDVKD. This CDR3 spans 16 amino acids. V lost 3 bases to trimming and J lost 3 bases; unmatched junction nucleotides: 3. DNA for the CDR3: TGTGCCACCAGTGATCTTAGCGGGAGGGACTACAATGAGCAGTTCTTC. It translates to CATSDLSGRDYNEQFF.

This clonotype was detected many times. The rearrangement links TRBV20-1 to TRBJ1-6; 12 bases match TRBD1. Trimming at V came to 6 bases and at J to 7 bases, leaving 10 bases not matched to a gene. Germline V gives CDR1 DFQATT, CDR2 SNEGSKA (reference sequence). The CDR3 is 16 residues long. In DNA, the CDR3 is TGCAGTGCCCACCACCGGGACAGGGGGCGGAATTCACCCCTCCACTTT. It yields the protein CSAHHRDRGRNSPLHF.

Ten or more counts support this clonotype. This chain uses TRBV5-6 with TRBJ1-2, with 8 bases that match TRBD1. Losses at the gene ends were 5 bases for V and 7 bases for J; bases not matched to a gene: 10. The CDR3 is 14 amino acids. Germline CDR1 reads SGHDT; CDR2 reads YYEEEE. The CDR3 nucleotides read TGTGCCAGCAGGCGGACAGGGCGATCTTTTGGCTACACCTTC. Translation gives CASRRTGRSFGYTF.

Comment on this clonotype: Given the absence of the conserved phenylalanine or tryptophan at the CDR3 end, a read error is likely. V usage is TRBV30 and J usage is TRBJ2-3, with D tentatively TRBD2 (6 bases). The CDR3 has 13 amino acids. V was clipped by 4 bases and J by 10 bases, with 18 bases between them. CDR1 is GTSNPN, CDR2 SVGIG, per germline (reference sequence). This CDR3 is CAWTVRREFAQYL. The CDR3 DNA is TGTGCCTGGACTGTGCGACGGGAGTTCGCGCAGTATCTT.

This clonotype has a count of ten or more. The CDR3 region is CAIRNREDGGYTF. Here the CDR3 DNA reads TGTGCCATCAGGAACAGGGAAGACGGTGGCTACACCTTC. The rearrangement joins TRBV10-3 to TRBJ1-2; perhaps TRBD1 as D (6 bases). Trimming took off 6 bases at V and 7 bases at J, with 15 bases between the two ends. The CDR3 sequence is 13 residues long. Germline V gene lookup returns CDR1 ENHRY and CDR2 SYGVKD.

In this sample, this clonotype turned up a few times. This sequence joins TRBV7-2 and TRBJ2-2; 11 bases align to TRBD1. The CDR3 has 17 amino acids. Trimming took 5 bases from V and 9 from J; bases not matched to a gene: 14. Germline loops: CDR1 SGHTA, CDR2 FQGNSA. DNA of the CDR3: TGTGCCAGCAGCCTAACCCCCGGGACAGGGGGTTTGAGGGAGCTGTTTTTT. The encoded protein is CASSLTPGTGGLRELFF.

This clonotype was counted at least ten times. V usage is TRBV2 and J usage is TRBJ2-7, with no clear D. The V and J ends lost 2 bases and 5 bases respectively, with 13 bases between them. Germline CDR1 SNHLY, CDR2 FYNNEI. The CDR3 sequence is 14 residues long. CDR3: CASSENIHGDEQYF. CDR3 nucleotide sequence: TGTGCCAGCAGTGAAAATATCCATGGCGACGAGCAGTACTTC.

This clonotype was picked up many times. The J gene is TRBJ2-5, the V gene TRBV13; no firm D call. This CDR3 has 14 residues. V lost 0 bases, J lost 4 bases, and 9 bases lay in between. CDR1 PRHDT and CDR2 FYEKMQ come from the germline V gene (reference sequence). The CDR3 DNA is TGTGCCAGCAGCTTAGGCCTAAGTAGAGAGACCCAGTACTTC. This gives the protein CASSLGLSRETQYF.

This clonotype was observed a handful of times. This chain joins TRBV6-1 and TRBJ2-7; 8 bases agree with TRBD1. The germline CDR1 and CDR2 sequences are MNHNS and SASEGT. This CDR3 region has 14 residues. With 8 bases clipped from V and 2 bases from J, the junction kept 8 bases outside the gene matches. The CDR3 DNA follows: TGTGCCAGCCAACGTGGGACAGGCACCTACGAGCAGTACTTC. It translates to CASQRGTGTYEQYF.

Points on this clonotype: With a much larger clone just one base away, this may be a read error. This chain connects TRBV27 to TRBJ1-4; D gene uncertain. The CDR3 covers 17 residues. Per germline, CDR1 MNHEY and CDR2 SMNVEV (reference sequence). Written as DNA, the CDR3 is TGTGCCGGCAGTCCCACCCTCCGTTTGTCAACTAATGAAAAACTGTTTTTT. Protein: CAGSPTLRLSTNEKLFF.

This clonotype was counted at least ten times. The genes are TRBV5-1 and TRBJ2-1; D perhaps matches TRBD2 (5 bases). The CDR3 has 17 residues. Per the germline V gene, CDR1 is SGHRS and CDR2 is YFSETQ. The ends were cut back, 0 bases at V and 2 bases at J, with 15 bases in the middle. As DNA, the CDR3 is TGCGCCAGCAGCTTGGGTCGCCTAGCCCGAACCTACAATGAGCAGTTCTTC. Translation gives CASSLGRLARTYNEQFF.

This clonotype has ten or more counts. The chain uses TRBV9 and TRBJ2-3; D remains ambiguous. Looked up from germline, CDR1 is SGDLS and CDR2 is YYNGEE. The CDR3 consists of 14 residues. Deletions cut 0 bases from V and 4 bases from J, with 9 bases between. CDR3 region: CASSVVGVADTQYF. The DNA for the CDR3 is TGTGCCAGCAGCGTAGTCGGCGTAGCAGATACGCAGTATTTT.

Ten or more counts support this clonotype. This sequence joins TRBV30 and TRBJ2-2; 7 bases fit TRBD2. The CDR3 runs 15 residues. J gave up 6 bases and V 2 bases, and 9 bases lay outside the gene matches. Germline-derived CDR1 and CDR2 are GTSNPN and SVGIG (reference sequence). CDR3 protein: CAWSFGTKGPGELFF. The CDR3 bases are TGTGCCTGGAGTTTTGGGACTAAGGGGCCCGGGGAGCTGTTTTTT.

This clonotype was observed many times. The chain employs TRBV2 and TRBJ1-4; the match to TRBD1 covers 8 bases. Trimming took 6 bases from V and 7 from J; bases not matched to a gene: 1. The germline gives CDR1 SNHLY, CDR2 FYNNEI. The CDR3 has 12 amino acids. The CDR3 nucleotides are TGTGCCAGCAGGCAGGGGGCTGAAAAACTGTTTTTT. This codes for CASRQGAEKLFF.

To note about this clonotype: A read error may be the cause here, since a much bigger clone is one base away. V usage is TRBV28 and J usage is TRBJ2-1; either TRBD1 or TRBD2 may supply D (5 bases each). The CDR3 has 14 amino acids. Germline CDR1 is MDHEN and CDR2 is SYDVKM. V gave up 3 bases and J gave up 13 bases, with 19 bases separating them. CDR3 amino acids: CASSFWTHGETQFF. The CDR3 DNA follows: TGTGCCAGCAGTTTTTGGACACACGGGGAGACCCAGTTCTTC.

Remarks on this clonotype: Possible read error: a much larger clone is one base away. The genes are TRBV6-1 and TRBJ2-2; TRBD1 is a possible D gene (5 bases). V gave up 6 bases and J gave up 4 bases, with 21 bases separating them. Germline lookup yields CDR1 MNHNS and CDR2 SASEGT. The CDR3 sequence is 17 residues long. In nucleotides, the CDR3 is TGTGCCAGCAGCACAAGAGTAGGGGCCCCGAGCACCGGGGAGCTGTTTTTT. It is translated as CASSTRVGAPSTGELFF.